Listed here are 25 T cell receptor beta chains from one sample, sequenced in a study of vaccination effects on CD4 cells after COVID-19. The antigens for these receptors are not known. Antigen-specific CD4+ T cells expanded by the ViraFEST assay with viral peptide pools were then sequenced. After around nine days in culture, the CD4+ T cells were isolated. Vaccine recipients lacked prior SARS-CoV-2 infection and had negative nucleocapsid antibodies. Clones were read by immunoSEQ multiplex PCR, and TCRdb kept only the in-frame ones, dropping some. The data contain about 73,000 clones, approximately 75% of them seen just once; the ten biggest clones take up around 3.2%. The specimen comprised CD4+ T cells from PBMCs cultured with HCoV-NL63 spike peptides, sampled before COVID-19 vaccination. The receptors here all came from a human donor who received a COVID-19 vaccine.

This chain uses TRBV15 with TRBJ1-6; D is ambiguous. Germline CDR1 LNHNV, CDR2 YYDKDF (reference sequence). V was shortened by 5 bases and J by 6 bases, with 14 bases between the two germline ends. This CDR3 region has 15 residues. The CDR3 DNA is TGTGCCACCAGCGGGGAGGGCGTGCTTAATTCACCCCTCCACTTT. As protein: CATSGEGVLNSPLHF.

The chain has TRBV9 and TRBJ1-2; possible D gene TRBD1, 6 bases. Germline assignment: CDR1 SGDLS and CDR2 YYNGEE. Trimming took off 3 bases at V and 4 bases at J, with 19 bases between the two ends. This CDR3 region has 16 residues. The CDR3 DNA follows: TGTGCCAGCAGCGAATCCTTAGGGGGGGCTGGCTATGGCTACACCTTC. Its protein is CASSESLGGAGYGYTF.

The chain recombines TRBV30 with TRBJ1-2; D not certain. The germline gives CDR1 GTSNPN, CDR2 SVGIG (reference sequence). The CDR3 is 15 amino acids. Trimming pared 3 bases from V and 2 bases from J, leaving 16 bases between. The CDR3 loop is CAWRTEESGNYGYTF. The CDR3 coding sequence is TGTGCCTGGAGGACCGAGGAGTCCGGAAACTATGGCTACACCTTC. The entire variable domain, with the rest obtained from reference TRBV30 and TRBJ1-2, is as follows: SQTIHQWPATLVQPVGSPLSLECTVEGTSNPNLYWYRQAAGRGLQLLFYSVGIGQISSEVPQNLSASRPQDRQFILSSKKLLLSDSGFYLCAWRTEESGNYGYTFGSGTRLTVV.

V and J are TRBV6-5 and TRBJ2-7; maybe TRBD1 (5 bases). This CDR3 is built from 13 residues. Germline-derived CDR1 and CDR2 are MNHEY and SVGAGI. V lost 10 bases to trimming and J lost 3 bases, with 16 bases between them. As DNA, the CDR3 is TGTGCCAATACAGGCAATTCCTACTACGAGCAGTACGTC. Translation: CANTGNSYYEQYV.

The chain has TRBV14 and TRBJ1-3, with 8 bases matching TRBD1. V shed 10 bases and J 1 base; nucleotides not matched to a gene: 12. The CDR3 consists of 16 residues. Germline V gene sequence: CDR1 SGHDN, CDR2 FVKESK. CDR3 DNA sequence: TGTGCCATTGACCGACAGGGGTTGGCTTCTGGAAACACCATATATTTT. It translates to CAIDRQGLASGNTIYF.

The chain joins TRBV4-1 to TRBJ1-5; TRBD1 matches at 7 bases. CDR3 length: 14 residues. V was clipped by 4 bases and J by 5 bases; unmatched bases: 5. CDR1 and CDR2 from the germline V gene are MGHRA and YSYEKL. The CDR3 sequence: CASSPDRDYQPQHF. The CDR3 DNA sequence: TGCGCCAGCAGCCCCGACAGGGATTATCAGCCCCAGCATTTT.

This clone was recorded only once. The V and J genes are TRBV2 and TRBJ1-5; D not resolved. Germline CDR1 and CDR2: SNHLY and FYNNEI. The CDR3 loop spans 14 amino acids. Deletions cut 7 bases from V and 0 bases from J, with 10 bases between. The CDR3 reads CASTKDGSNQPQHF. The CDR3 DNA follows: TGTGCCAGCACCAAGGACGGTAGCAATCAGCCCCAGCATTTT.

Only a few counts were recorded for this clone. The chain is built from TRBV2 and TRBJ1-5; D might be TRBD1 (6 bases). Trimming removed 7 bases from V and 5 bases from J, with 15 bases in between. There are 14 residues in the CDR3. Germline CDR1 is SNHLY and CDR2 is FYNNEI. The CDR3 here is CASTAEQGYQPQHF. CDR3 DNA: TGTGCCAGCACCGCAGAACAGGGATATCAGCCCCAGCATTTT.

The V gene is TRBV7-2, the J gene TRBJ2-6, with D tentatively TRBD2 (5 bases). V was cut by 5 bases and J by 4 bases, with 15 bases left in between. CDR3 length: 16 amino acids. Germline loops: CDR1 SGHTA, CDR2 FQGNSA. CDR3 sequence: CASSPQWGAGANVLTF. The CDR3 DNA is TGTGCCAGCAGCCCACAGTGGGGAGCCGGGGCCAACGTCCTGACTTTC. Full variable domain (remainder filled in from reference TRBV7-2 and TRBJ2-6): GAGVSQSPSNKVTEKGKDVELRCDPISGHTALYWYRQSLGQGLEFLIYFQGNSAPDKSGLPSDRFSAERTGGSVSTLTIQRTQQEDSAVYLCASSPQWGAGANVLTFGAGSRLTVL.

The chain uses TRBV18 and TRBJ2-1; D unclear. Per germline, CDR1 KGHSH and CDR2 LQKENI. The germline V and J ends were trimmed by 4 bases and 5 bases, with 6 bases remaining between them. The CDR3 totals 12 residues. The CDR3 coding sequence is TGTGCCAGCTCACTGGTAAACAATGAGCAGTTCTTC. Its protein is CASSLVNNEQFF.

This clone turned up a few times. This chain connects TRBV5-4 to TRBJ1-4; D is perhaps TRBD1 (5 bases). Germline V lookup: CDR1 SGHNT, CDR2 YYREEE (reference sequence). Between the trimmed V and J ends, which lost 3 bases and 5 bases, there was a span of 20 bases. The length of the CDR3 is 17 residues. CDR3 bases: TGTGCCAGCAGCTATCGAGGGAGGGGCTCATTGAATGAAAAACTGTTTTTT. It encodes CASSYRGRGSLNEKLFF.

DNA of the CDR3: TGCAGCGTTGAAGGAGCGACAGGGAATGAGCAGTTCTTC. It encodes CSVEGATGNEQFF. This sequence joins TRBV29-1 and TRBJ2-1; 7 nucleotides match TRBD1. The CDR3 runs to 13 residues. Per germline, CDR1 SQVTM and CDR2 ANQGSEA. V shed 1 base and J 7 bases; nucleotides not matched to a gene: 4.

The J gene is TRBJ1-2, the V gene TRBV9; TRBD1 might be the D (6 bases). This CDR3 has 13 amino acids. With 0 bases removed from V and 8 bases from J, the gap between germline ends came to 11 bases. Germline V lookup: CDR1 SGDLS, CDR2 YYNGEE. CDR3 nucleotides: TGTGCCAGCAGCGTAGACAGGGACCGAGGCTACACCTTC. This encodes CASSVDRDRGYTF.

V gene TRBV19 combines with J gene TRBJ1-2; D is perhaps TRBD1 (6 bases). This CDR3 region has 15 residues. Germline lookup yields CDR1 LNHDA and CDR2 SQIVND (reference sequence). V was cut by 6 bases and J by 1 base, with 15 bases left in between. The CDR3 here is CASRTQGHLNYGYTF. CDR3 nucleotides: TGTGCCAGTAGGACTCAGGGACACCTTAACTATGGCTACACCTTC.

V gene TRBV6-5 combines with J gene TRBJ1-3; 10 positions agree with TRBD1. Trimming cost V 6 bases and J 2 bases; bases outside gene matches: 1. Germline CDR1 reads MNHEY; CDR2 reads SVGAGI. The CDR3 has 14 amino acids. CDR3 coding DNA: TGTGCCAGCAGGGACAGGGGGGCTGGAAACACCATATATTTT. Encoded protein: CASRDRGAGNTIYF.

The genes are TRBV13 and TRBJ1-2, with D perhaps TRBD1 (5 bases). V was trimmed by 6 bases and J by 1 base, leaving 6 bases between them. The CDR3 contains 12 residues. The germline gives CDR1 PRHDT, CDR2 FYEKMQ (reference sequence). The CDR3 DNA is TGTGCCAGCAGGCAGGGTAACTATGGCTACACCTTC. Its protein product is CASRQGNYGYTF. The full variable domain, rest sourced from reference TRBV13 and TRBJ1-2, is AAGVIQSPRHLIKEKRETATLKCYPIPRHDTVYWYQQGPGQDPQFLISFYEKMQSDKGSIPDRFSAQQFSDYHSELNMSSLELGDSALYFCASRQGNYGYTFGSGTRLTVV.

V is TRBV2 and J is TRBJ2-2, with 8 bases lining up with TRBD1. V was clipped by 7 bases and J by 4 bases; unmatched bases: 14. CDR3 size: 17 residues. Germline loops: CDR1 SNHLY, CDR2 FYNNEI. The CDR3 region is CASIPRQGTPGTGELFF. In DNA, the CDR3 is TGTGCCAGCATCCCCCGACAGGGGACCCCGGGCACCGGGGAGCTGTTTTTT.

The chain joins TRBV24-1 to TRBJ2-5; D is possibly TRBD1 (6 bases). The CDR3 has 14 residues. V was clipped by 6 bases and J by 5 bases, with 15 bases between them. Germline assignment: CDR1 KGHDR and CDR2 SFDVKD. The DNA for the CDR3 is TGTGCCACCAGTCGGGCAGGGGTGCGGGAGACCCAGTACTTC. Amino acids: CATSRAGVRETQYF.

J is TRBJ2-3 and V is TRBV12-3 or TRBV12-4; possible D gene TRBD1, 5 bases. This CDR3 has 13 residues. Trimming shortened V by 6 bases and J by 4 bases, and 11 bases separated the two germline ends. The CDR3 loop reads CASRSTGADTQYF. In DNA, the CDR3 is TGTGCCAGCAGATCAACAGGAGCAGATACGCAGTATTTT.

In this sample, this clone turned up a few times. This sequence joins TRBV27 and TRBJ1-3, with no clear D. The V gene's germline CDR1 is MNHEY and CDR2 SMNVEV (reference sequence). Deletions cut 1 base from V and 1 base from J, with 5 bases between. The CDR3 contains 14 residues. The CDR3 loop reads CASSLYGSGNTIYF. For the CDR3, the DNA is TGTGCCAGCAGTTTATACGGGTCTGGAAACACCATATATTTT.

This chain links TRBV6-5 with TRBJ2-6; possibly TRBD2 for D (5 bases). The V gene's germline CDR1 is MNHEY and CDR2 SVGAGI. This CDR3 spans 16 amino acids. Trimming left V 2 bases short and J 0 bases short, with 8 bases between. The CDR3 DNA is TGTGCCAGCAGTTACGATCGGGGCTCTGGGGCCAACGTCCTGACTTTC. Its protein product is CASSYDRGSGANVLTF.

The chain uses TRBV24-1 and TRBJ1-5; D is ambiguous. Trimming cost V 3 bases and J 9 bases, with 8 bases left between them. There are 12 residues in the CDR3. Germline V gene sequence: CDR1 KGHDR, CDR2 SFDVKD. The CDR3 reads CATSDAEGPQHF. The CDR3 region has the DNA TGTGCCACCAGTGATGCGGAGGGGCCCCAGCATTTT.

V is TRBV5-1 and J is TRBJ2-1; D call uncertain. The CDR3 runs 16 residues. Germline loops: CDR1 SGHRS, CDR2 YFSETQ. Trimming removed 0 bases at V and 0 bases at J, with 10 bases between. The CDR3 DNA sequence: TGCGCCAGCAGCTTGGCCACTGTATACTCCTACAATGAGCAGTTCTTC. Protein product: CASSLATVYSYNEQFF.

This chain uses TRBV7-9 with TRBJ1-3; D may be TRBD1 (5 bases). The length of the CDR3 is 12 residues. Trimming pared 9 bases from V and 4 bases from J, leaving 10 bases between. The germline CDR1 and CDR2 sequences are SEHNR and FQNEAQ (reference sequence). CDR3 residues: CASGTDGNTIYF. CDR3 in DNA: TGTGCCAGTGGGACGGACGGAAACACCATATATTTT.

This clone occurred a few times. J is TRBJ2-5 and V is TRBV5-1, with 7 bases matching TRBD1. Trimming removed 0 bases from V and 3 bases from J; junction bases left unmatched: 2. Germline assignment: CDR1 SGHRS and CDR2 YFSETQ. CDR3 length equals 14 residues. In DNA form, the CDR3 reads TGCGCCAGCAGCTTGGACACAGGGGAAGAGACCCAGTACTTC. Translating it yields CASSLDTGEETQYF. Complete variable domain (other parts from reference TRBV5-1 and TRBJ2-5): KAGVTQTPRYLIKTRGQQVTLSCSPISGHRSVSWYQQTPGQGLQFLFEYFSETQRNKGNFPGRFSGRQFSNSRSEMNVSTLELGDSALYLCASSLDTGEETQYFGPGTRLLVL.